What follows are 31 T cell receptor beta chains derived from one specimen sequenced in a study of technical replicates of blood from a handful of donors. Profiling relied on immunoSEQ multiplex PCR, and the TCRdb table lists in-frame clones only, not all of them. This sample has roughly 79,000 clones; around 96% occur once, and the top ten carry roughly 0.34%. Sequencing input: T cells isolated from PBMCs. Every receptor here comes from a human donor in good health.

The genes are TRBV27 and TRBJ2-3; D uncertain. The germline V gene has CDR1 MNHEY and CDR2 SMNVEV (reference sequence). V was cut by 4 bases and J by 2 bases, with 7 bases left in between. The CDR3 runs 13 residues. The CDR3 here is CASSSSVTDTQYF. Here the CDR3 DNA reads TGTGCCAGCAGTTCCAGTGTCACAGATACGCAGTATTTT.

The chain combines TRBV2 with TRBJ1-2, with D perhaps TRBD1 (5 bases). Looked up from germline, CDR1 is SNHLY and CDR2 is FYNNEI. The V gene lost 0 bases and the J gene lost 4 bases, with 12 bases spanning the gap. The CDR3 runs to 15 residues. The CDR3 DNA reads TGTGCCAGCAGTGAAGCCCCTCCAGGGCCCTATGGCTACACCTTC. It translates to CASSEAPPGPYGYTF.

V usage is TRBV5-1 and J usage is TRBJ1-1; D possibly corresponds to TRBD1 (5 bases). Trimming took off 2 bases at V and 2 bases at J, with 13 bases between the two ends. The CDR3 extends over 15 amino acids. The germline V gene has CDR1 SGHRS and CDR2 YFSETQ. The CDR3 here is CASSFSDSANTEAFF. Written as DNA, the CDR3 is TGCGCCAGCAGCTTTTCCGACAGCGCAAACACTGAAGCTTTCTTT.

The chain carries TRBV7-3 and TRBJ1-1; D remains ambiguous. The V and J ends lost 5 bases and 4 bases respectively, with 14 bases between them. CDR1 is SGHTA, CDR2 FQGTGA, per germline. This CDR3 comprises 14 residues. Written as DNA, the CDR3 is TGTGCCAGCAGCCCGCTAGGAGGGTCCACTGAAGCTTTCTTT. It specifies CASSPLGGSTEAFF.

The genes are TRBV30 and TRBJ2-3; weak D call: TRBD1 (5 bases). CDR1 GTSNPN and CDR2 SVGIG come from the germline V gene (reference sequence). Trimming took off 0 bases at V and 4 bases at J, with 8 bases between the two ends. CDR3 length: 13 amino acids. The CDR3 DNA follows: TGTGCCTGGAGTGTGCAGGGCCCAGATACGCAGTATTTT. Amino acids: CAWSVQGPDTQYF. Filled out from reference TRBV30 and TRBJ2-3, the complete variable domain reads SQTIHQWPATLVQPVGSPLSLECTVEGTSNPNLYWYRQAAGRGLQLLFYSVGIGQISSEVPQNLSASRPQDRQFILSSKKLLLSDSGFYLCAWSVQGPDTQYFGPGTRLTVL.

The chain uses TRBV29-1 and TRBJ1-4; D may be TRBD1 (5 bases). Trimming removed 4 bases from V and 1 base from J, with 7 bases in between. Germline V gives CDR1 SQVTM, CDR2 ANQGSEA. CDR3 length equals 13 residues. The CDR3 sequence: CSVGQGTNEKLFF. CDR3 sequence (DNA): TGCAGCGTTGGGCAGGGAACTAATGAAAAACTGTTTTTT.

V usage is TRBV6-5 and J usage is TRBJ2-3; a possible D gene is TRBD2 (5 bases). This CDR3 region has 11 residues. The germline gives CDR1 MNHEY, CDR2 SVGAGI. V lost 8 bases to trimming and J lost 4 bases, with 7 bases between them. As DNA, the CDR3 is TGTGCCAGCCGGGGTTCAGATACGCAGTATTTT. Its protein is CASRGSDTQYF.

The CDR3 coding sequence is TGCGCCAGCTCGGCGACAGGGGGAAGATCTGAAGCTTTCTTT. Encoded protein: CASSATGGRSEAFF. The chain has TRBV10-1 and TRBJ1-1; 9 bases agree with TRBD1. Germline V gene lookup returns CDR1 WNHNN and CDR2 SYGVQD (reference sequence). This CDR3 has 14 residues. Trimming cost V 8 bases and J 6 bases; bases outside gene matches: 10.

The chain joins TRBV5-4 to TRBJ1-1; TRBD1 might be the D (5 bases). CDR3 size: 16 residues. Deletions cut 4 bases from V and 0 bases from J, with 16 bases between. The V gene's germline CDR1 is SGHNT and CDR2 YYREEE (reference sequence). The CDR3 loop reads CASSRKVRELNTEAFF. The CDR3 DNA follows: TGTGCCAGCAGCCGTAAGGTCAGGGAACTGAACACTGAAGCTTTCTTT.

The chain uses TRBV6-1 and TRBJ1-2, with 8 bases fitting TRBD1. Germline CDR1 reads MNHNS; CDR2 reads SASEGT. V lost 5 bases to trimming and J lost 8 bases; unmatched junction nucleotides: 10. This CDR3 contains 14 residues. The CDR3 spells CASSPSGGWSGYTF. DNA of the CDR3: TGTGCCAGCAGTCCTTCAGGGGGCTGGAGCGGCTACACCTTC.

V and J are TRBV12-5 and TRBJ2-7; 9 bases fit TRBD1. In germline, CDR1 is LGHNT, CDR2 FRNRAP. The CDR3 has 16 amino acids. After removal of 0 bases from V and 3 bases from J, the junction contained 6 bases not matched to a gene. CDR3 sequence (DNA): TGTGCTAGTGGTTTGGTACTGGGACAGGGACACTACGAGCAGTACTTC. Protein sequence: CASGLVLGQGHYEQYF.

The chain couples TRBV27 to TRBJ2-5; D is ambiguous. Germline V lookup: CDR1 MNHEY, CDR2 SMNVEV (reference sequence). This CDR3 has 14 residues. V was shortened by 8 bases and J by 0 bases, with 13 bases between the two germline ends. Here the CDR3 reads CASARFANQETQYF. The CDR3 nucleotides are TGTGCCAGCGCTAGGTTCGCCAACCAAGAGACCCAGTACTTC.

The rearrangement links TRBV9 to TRBJ2-1, with 7 positions matching TRBD2. CDR3 length: 16 residues. The V gene's germline CDR1 is SGDLS and CDR2 YYNGEE. Trimming took 0 bases from V and 4 from J; bases not matched to a gene: 7. The CDR3 sequence: CASSVEASGAYNEQFF. CDR3 DNA sequence: TGTGCCAGCAGCGTAGAGGCTAGCGGAGCTTACAATGAGCAGTTCTTC.

V gene TRBV2 combines with J gene TRBJ1-5; D might be TRBD1 (6 bases). V lost 4 bases to trimming and J lost 5 bases, with 12 bases between them. Germline V gene sequence: CDR1 SNHLY, CDR2 FYNNEI. There are 14 residues in the CDR3. This CDR3 reads CASSGYREDQPQHF. CDR3 bases: TGTGCCAGCAGTGGGTACAGGGAAGATCAGCCCCAGCATTTT.

The chain recombines TRBV6-1 with TRBJ2-2, with D perhaps TRBD2 (7 bases). CDR1 and CDR2 from the germline V gene are MNHNS and SASEGT. The CDR3 runs 14 residues. V lost 6 bases, J lost 5 bases, and 13 bases lay in between. The DNA for the CDR3 is TGTGCCAGCAGAACGGGGGGCAATACCGGGGAGCTGTTTTTT. Translating gives CASRTGGNTGELFF.

The rearrangement joins TRBV10-2 to TRBJ2-1; D unresolved. The CDR3 runs to 12 residues. CDR1 WSHSY and CDR2 SAAADI come from the germline V gene. V lost 8 bases and J 7 bases, leaving 12 bases between the germline ends. CDR3 region: CASGERYNEQFF. Here the CDR3 DNA reads TGCGCCAGCGGAGAGAGGTATAATGAGCAGTTCTTC.

The chain uses TRBV30 and TRBJ1-2; no clear D gene. The V gene lost 0 bases and the J gene lost 8 bases, with 16 bases spanning the gap. Germline V gene sequence: CDR1 GTSNPN, CDR2 SVGIG (reference sequence). This CDR3 is built from 14 residues. This CDR3 reads CAWSVEGTSWGYTF. The CDR3 DNA reads TGTGCCTGGAGTGTTGAGGGTACGAGCTGGGGCTACACCTTC.

The gene calls are TRBV7-9 and TRBJ2-1, with TRBD1 matching 7 bases. This CDR3 has 15 amino acids. The germline V gene encodes CDR1 SEHNR and CDR2 FQNEAQ (reference sequence). Trimming took 5 bases from V and 1 from J; bases not matched to a gene: 5. The CDR3: CASSRGGASYNEQFF. The CDR3 DNA follows: TGTGCCAGCAGCAGAGGGGGCGCGTCCTACAATGAGCAGTTCTTC.

The rearrangement links TRBV5-1 to TRBJ2-1, with TRBD1 identical over 10 bases. The CDR3 is 15 amino acids. CDR1 and CDR2 (germline): SGHRS, YFSETQ. V shed 3 bases, J shed 3 bases, and the junction held 3 bases outside the gene matches. The CDR3 DNA is TGCGCCAGCAGCTCCGGACAGGGGGTCTACAATGAGCAGTTCTTC. It yields the protein CASSSGQGVYNEQFF.

This clone was picked up one time. The CDR3 here is CASRLQGASGEQFF. CDR3 bases: TGCGCCAGCAGATTACAGGGGGCGAGCGGTGAGCAGTTCTTC. The chain combines TRBV5-1 with TRBJ2-1; 9 bases agree with TRBD1. Trimming removed 5 bases from V and 9 bases from J; junction bases left unmatched: 9. This CDR3 has 14 residues. Germline V CDR1 and CDR2: SGHRS, YFSETQ.

This CDR3 is CASSQGSGSWSTGELFF. The CDR3 bases are TGTGCCAGCAGCCAAGGTAGCGGGAGTTGGTCCACCGGGGAGCTGTTTTTT. The chain employs TRBV7-9 and TRBJ2-2, with TRBD2 matching 9 bases. The CDR3 runs to 17 residues. Losses at the gene ends were 5 bases for V and 4 bases for J; bases not matched to a gene: 11. Germline CDR1 and CDR2: SEHNR and FQNEAQ (reference sequence). Based on the CDR3 plus reference TRBV7-9 and TRBJ2-2, the full variable domain is DTGVSQNPRHKITKRGQNVTFRCDPISEHNRLYWYRQTLGQGPEFLTYFQNEAQLEKSRLLSDRFSAERPKGSFSTLEIQRTEQGDSAMYLCASSQGSGSWSTGELFFGEGSRLTVL.

V usage is TRBV5-1 and J usage is TRBJ2-2, with a weak D call TRBD2 (5 bases). The CDR3 is 18 residues long. The V gene's germline CDR1 is SGHRS and CDR2 YFSETQ. The V end lost 0 bases, the J end lost 4 bases, and 19 bases lay between the germline ends. The CDR3 loop reads CASSLDVSAVGSTGELFF. CDR3 nucleotide sequence: TGCGCCAGCAGCTTGGACGTCAGTGCCGTGGGGAGCACCGGGGAGCTGTTTTTT.

The V call is TRBV18, the J call TRBJ1-2; D call uncertain. The CDR3 totals 15 residues. Germline V CDR1 and CDR2: KGHSH, LQKENI. V was pared by 2 bases and J by 0 bases, with 10 bases between. The CDR3 region has the DNA TGTGCCAGCTCACCAGGGCCGGAAGCTAACTATGGCTACACCTTC. Protein product: CASSPGPEANYGYTF.

The chain recombines TRBV20-1 with TRBJ2-7; tentative D call: TRBD1 (5 bases). Germline-derived CDR1 and CDR2 are DFQATT and SNEGSKA (reference sequence). The CDR3 consists of 10 residues. CDR3 sequence reads: CRAQGDEQYF. Here the CDR3 DNA reads TGCAGGGCGCAGGGCGACGAGCAGTACTTC.

The chain recombines TRBV19 with TRBJ2-3, with 7 bases fitting TRBD2. In germline, CDR1 is LNHDA, CDR2 SQIVND (reference sequence). This CDR3 is 15 amino acids long. The junction had 8 bases not matched to a gene; V was cut back by 4 bases and J by 4 bases. The CDR3 spells CASSTLAEEPDTQYF. DNA for the CDR3: TGTGCCAGTAGTACTCTAGCGGAGGAACCAGATACGCAGTATTTT.

The count of this clone is one. The chain links TRBV28 to TRBJ1-1, with TRBD1 as a possible D gene (5 bases). V was trimmed by 3 bases and J by 4 bases, leaving 9 bases between them. Germline CDR1 reads MDHEN; CDR2 reads SYDVKM. The CDR3 consists of 13 residues. Here the CDR3 DNA reads TGTGCCAGCAGTTTTAGCGGGACCACTGAAGCTTTCTTT. Translated, it gives CASSFSGTTEAFF. The full variable domain, with the rest looked up from reference TRBV28 and TRBJ1-1, is DVKVTQSSRYLVKRTGEKVFLECVQDMDHENMFWYRQDPGLGLRLIYFSYDVKMKEKGDIPEGYSVSREKKERFSLILESASTNQTSMYLCASSFSGTTEAFFGQGTRLTVV.

The chain recombines TRBV6-5 with TRBJ2-7; possibly TRBD1 for D (6 bases). Trimming took off 4 bases at V and 4 bases at J, with 14 bases between the two ends. The germline gives CDR1 MNHEY, CDR2 SVGAGI. This CDR3 spans 14 amino acids. CDR3 region: CASSSGARPYEQYF. For the CDR3, the DNA is TGTGCCAGCAGTTCAGGGGCGCGTCCTTACGAGCAGTACTTC.

The chain combines TRBV19 with TRBJ2-7; D is ambiguous. Germline V gives CDR1 LNHDA, CDR2 SQIVND (reference sequence). The length of the CDR3 is 13 residues. V lost 1 base, J lost 2 bases, and 6 bases lay in between. DNA for the CDR3: TGTGCCAGTAGTATAGCCGGAGCCTACGAGCAGTACTTC. It yields the protein CASSIAGAYEQYF. Full variable domain (missing parts from reference TRBV19 and TRBJ2-7): DGGITQSPKYLFRKEGQNVTLSCEQNLNHDAMYWYRQDPGQGLRLIYYSQIVNDFQKGDIAEGYSVSREKKESFPLTVTSAQKNPTAFYLCASSIAGAYEQYFGPGTRLTVT.

The V and J genes are TRBV11-2 and TRBJ1-4, with a weak D call TRBD1 (6 bases). Germline lookup yields CDR1 SGHAT and CDR2 FQNNGV. Trimming cost V 3 bases and J 6 bases, with 11 bases left between them. The CDR3 contains 14 residues. The CDR3 is CASSLTGIDEKLFF. CDR3 bases: TGTGCCAGCAGCTTGACAGGAATCGATGAAAAACTGTTTTTT.

V and J are TRBV7-2 and TRBJ2-5, with 9 nucleotides matching TRBD2. Per the germline V gene, CDR1 is SGHTA and CDR2 is FQGNSA. The CDR3 totals 16 residues. V dropped 5 bases and J dropped 7; count of bases not matched to a gene: 14. DNA of the CDR3: TGTGCCAGCAGCATTATAGCGGGGGCGGGGGGAATGACCCAGTACTTC. The encoded protein is CASSIIAGAGGMTQYF.

This CDR3 reads CASSHTDTQYF. DNA of the CDR3: TGTGCCAGCAGCCACACAGATACGCAGTATTTT. The rearrangement joins TRBV5-4 to TRBJ2-3; no reliable D call. CDR1 and CDR2 (germline): SGHNT, YYREEE (reference sequence). V gave up 4 bases and J gave up 2 bases, with 2 bases separating them. The CDR3 consists of 11 residues.